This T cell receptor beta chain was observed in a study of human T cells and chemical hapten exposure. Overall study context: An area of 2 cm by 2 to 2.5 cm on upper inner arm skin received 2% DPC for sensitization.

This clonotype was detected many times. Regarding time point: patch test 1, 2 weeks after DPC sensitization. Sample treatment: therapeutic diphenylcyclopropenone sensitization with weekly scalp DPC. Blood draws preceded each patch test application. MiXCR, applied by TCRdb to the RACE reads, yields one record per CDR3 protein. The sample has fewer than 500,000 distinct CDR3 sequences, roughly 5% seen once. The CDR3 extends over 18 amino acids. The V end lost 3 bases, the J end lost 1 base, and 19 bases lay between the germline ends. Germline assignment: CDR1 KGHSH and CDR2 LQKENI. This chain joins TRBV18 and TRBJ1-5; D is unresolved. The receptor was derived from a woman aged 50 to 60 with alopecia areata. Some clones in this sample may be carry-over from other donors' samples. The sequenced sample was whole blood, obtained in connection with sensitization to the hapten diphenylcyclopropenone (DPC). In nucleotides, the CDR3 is TGTGCCAGCTCACCGATTCGTTTGAGTCTTCTAAGCAATCAGCCCCAGCATTTT. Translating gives CASSPIRLSLLSNQPQHF.